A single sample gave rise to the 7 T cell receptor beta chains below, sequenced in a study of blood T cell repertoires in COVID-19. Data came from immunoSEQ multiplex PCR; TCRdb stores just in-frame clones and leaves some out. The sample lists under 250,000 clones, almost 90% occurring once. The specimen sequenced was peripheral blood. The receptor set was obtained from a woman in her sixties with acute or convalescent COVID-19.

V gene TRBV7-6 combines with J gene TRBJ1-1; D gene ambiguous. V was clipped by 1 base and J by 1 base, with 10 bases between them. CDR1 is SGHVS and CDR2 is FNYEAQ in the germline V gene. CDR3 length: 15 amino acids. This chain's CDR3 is CASSLEALANTEAFF. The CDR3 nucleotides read TGTGCCAGCAGCTTAGAAGCCCTCGCGAACACTGAAGCTTTCTTT.

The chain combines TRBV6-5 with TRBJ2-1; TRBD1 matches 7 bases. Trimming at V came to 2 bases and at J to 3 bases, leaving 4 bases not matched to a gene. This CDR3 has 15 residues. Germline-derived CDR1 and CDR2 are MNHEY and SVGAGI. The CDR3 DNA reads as TGTGCCAGCAGTTACGGGACAGCGAACTACAATGAGCAGTTCTTC. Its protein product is CASSYGTANYNEQFF.

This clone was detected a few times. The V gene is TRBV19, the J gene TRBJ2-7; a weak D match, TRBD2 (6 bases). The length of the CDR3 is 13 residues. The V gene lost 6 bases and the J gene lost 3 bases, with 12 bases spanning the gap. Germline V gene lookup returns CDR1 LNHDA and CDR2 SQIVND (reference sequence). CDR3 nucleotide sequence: TGTGCCAGTAGGCGGGACCCCCACTACGAGCAGTACTTC. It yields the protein CASRRDPHYEQYF.

The CDR3 region has the DNA TGTGCCAGCACCCGCTTCGGGTGGGATACGCAGTATTTT. Its translation: CASTRFGWDTQYF. The V call is TRBV6-5, the J call TRBJ2-3; no clear D. V was shortened by 7 bases and J by 6 bases, with 14 bases between the two germline ends. The CDR3 length is 13 residues. CDR1 is MNHEY, CDR2 SVGAGI, per germline.

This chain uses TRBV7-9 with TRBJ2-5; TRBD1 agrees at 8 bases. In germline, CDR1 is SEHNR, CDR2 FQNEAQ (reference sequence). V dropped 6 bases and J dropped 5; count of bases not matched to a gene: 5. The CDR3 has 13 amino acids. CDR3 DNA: TGTGCCAGCAGAAACGCAGGGGGCGAGACCCAGTACTTC. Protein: CASRNAGGETQYF.

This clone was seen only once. The DNA for the CDR3 is TGTGCCAGCAGCTTACACCAGGGCCCCAATGAGCAGTTCTTC. This codes for CASSLHQGPNEQFF. The chain links TRBV7-8 to TRBJ2-1; D is perhaps TRBD1 (5 bases). V was cut by 2 bases and J by 6 bases, with 11 bases left in between. In germline, CDR1 is SGHVS, CDR2 FQNEAQ. There are 14 residues in the CDR3.

In DNA, the CDR3 is TGTGCCACCAGTGATTTGGGTGGCCGTGGCACCGGGGAGCTGTTTTTT. As protein: CATSDLGGRGTGELFF. The rearrangement uses TRBV24-1 and TRBJ2-2; D is unclear. Trimming removed 0 bases at V and 4 bases at J, with 11 bases between. The CDR3 is made up of 16 amino acids. Germline CDR1 and CDR2: KGHDR and SFDVKD.